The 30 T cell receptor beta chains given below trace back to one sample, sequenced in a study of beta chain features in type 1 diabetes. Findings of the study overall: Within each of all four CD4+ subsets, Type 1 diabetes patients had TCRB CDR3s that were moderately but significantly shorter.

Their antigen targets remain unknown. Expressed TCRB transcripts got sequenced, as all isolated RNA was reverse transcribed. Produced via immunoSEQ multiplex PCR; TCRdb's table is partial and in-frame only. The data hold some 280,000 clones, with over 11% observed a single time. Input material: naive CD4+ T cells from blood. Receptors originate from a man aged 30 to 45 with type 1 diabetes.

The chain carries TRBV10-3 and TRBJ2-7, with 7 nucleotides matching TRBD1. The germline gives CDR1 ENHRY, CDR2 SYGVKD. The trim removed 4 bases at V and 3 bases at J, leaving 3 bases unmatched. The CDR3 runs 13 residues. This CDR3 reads CAISGRDSYEQYF. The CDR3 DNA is TGTGCCATCAGTGGTCGGGACAGCTACGAGCAGTACTTC.

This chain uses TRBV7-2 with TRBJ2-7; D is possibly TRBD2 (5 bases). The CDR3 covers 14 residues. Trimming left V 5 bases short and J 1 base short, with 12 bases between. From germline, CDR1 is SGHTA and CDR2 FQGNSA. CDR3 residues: CASSRRGVSYEQYF. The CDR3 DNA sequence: TGTGCCAGCAGCCGTCGGGGAGTTTCCTACGAGCAGTACTTC.

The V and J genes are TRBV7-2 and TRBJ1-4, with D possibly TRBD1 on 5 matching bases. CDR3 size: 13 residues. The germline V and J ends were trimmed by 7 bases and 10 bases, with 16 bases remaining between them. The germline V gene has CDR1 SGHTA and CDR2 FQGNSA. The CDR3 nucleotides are TGTGCCAGCACCTTTCGGGGGGAGATAAAACTGTTTTTT. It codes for CASTFRGEIKLFF.

CDR3 coding DNA: TGTGCCAGCAGGCCCGGACAGTACTCCTACAATGAGCAGTTCTTC. As protein: CASRPGQYSYNEQFF. The chain is built from TRBV5-6 and TRBJ2-1; D perhaps matches TRBD1 (6 bases). This CDR3 region has 15 residues. Germline CDR1 and CDR2: SGHDT and YYEEEE. The V end lost 5 bases, the J end lost 0 bases, and 12 bases lay between the germline ends.

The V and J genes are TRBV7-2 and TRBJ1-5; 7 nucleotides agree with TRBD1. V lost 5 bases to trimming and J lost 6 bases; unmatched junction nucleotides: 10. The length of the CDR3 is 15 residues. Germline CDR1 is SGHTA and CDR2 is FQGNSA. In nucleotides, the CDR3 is TGTGCCAGCAGCCTTGACAGGGTAAGGAGTCAGCCCCAGCATTTT. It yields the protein CASSLDRVRSQPQHF.

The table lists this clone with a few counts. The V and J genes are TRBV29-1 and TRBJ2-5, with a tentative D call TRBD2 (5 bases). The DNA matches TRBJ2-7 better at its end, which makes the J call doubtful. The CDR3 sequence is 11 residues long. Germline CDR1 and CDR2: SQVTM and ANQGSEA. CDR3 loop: CSAGRDYEQYF. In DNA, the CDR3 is TGCAGCGCTGGTCGGGACTACGAGCAGTACTTC.

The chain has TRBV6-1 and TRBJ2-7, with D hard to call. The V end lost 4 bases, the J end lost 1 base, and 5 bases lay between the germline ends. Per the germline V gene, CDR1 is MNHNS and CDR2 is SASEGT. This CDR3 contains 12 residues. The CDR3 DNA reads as TGTGCCAGCAGTGTATTTTCCTACGAGCAGTACTTC. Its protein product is CASSVFSYEQYF.

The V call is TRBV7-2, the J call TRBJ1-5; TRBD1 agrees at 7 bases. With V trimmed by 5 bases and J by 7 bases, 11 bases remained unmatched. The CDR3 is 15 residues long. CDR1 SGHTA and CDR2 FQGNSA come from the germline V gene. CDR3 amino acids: CASSPGTVGQQPQHF. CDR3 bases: TGTGCCAGCAGCCCCGGGACAGTCGGTCAACAGCCCCAGCATTTT.

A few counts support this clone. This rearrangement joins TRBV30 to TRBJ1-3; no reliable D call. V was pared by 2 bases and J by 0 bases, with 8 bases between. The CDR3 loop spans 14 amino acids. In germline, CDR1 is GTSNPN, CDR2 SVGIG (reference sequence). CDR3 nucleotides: TGTGCCTGGAGTCCTGACAACTCTGGAAACACCATATATTTT. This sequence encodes CAWSPDNSGNTIYF.

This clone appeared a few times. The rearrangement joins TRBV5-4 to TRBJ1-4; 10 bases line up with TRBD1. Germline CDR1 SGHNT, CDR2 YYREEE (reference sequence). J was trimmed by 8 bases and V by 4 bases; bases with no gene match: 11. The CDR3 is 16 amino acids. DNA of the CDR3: TGTGCCAGCAGCCCAAATAAGGGACAGGGGCGGGAAAAACTGTTTTTT. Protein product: CASSPNKGQGREKLFF.

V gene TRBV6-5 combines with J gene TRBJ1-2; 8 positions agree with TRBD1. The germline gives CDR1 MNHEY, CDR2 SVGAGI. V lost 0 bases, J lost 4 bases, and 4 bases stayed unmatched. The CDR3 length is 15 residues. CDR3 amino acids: CASSYSDRGPYGYTF. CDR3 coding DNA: TGTGCCAGCAGTTACTCAGACAGGGGTCCCTATGGCTACACCTTC.

CDR3 protein: CASSPRTVLGNEQFF. CDR3 nucleotides: TGTGCCAGCAGCCCCAGGACAGTCTTGGGCAATGAGCAGTTCTTC. The V and J genes are TRBV9 and TRBJ2-1; perhaps TRBD1 as D (6 bases). The CDR3 consists of 15 residues. Trimming pared 4 bases from V and 6 bases from J, leaving 17 bases between. Per the germline V gene, CDR1 is SGDLS and CDR2 is YYNGEE.

CDR3 sequence (DNA): TGTGCCAGTACTCGACAGGGGGCGAACACTGAAGCTTTCTTT. Its translation is CASTRQGANTEAFF. V and J are TRBV7-9 and TRBJ1-1; TRBD1 agrees at 10 bases. The CDR3 has 14 amino acids. Trimming took 9 bases from V and 1 from J; bases not matched to a gene: 5. In germline, CDR1 is SEHNR, CDR2 FQNEAQ (reference sequence).

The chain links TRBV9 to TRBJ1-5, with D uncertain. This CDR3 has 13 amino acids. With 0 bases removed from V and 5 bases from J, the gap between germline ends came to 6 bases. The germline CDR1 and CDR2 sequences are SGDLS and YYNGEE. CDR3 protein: CASSVDVDQPQHF. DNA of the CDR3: TGTGCCAGCAGCGTAGATGTAGATCAGCCCCAGCATTTT.

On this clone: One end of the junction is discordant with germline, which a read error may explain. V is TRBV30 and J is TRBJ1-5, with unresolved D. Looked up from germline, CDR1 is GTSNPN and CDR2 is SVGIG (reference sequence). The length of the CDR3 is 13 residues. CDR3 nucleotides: TGTGCCTGGAGTGTTACGGCAAATCAGCCCCAGCGTTTT. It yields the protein CAWSVTANQPQRF.

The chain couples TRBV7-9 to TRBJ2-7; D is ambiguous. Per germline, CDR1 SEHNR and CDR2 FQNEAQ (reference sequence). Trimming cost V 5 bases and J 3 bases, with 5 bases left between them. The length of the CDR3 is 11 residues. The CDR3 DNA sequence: TGTGCCAGCAGCCTAAGCTACGAGCAGTACTTC. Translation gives CASSLSYEQYF.

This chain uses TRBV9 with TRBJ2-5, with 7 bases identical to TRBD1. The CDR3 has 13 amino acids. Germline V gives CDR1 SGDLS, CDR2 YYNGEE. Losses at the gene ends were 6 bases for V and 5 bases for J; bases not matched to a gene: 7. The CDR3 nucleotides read TGTGCCAGCAACAAACAGGGGCGGGAGACCCAGTACTTC. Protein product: CASNKQGRETQYF.

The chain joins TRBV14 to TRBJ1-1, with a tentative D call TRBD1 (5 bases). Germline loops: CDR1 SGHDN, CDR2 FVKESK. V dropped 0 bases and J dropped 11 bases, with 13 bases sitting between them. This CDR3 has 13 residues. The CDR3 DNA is TGTGCCAGCAGCCAAGAGTGGGGCGCGGGGGCTTTCTTT. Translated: CASSQEWGAGAFF.

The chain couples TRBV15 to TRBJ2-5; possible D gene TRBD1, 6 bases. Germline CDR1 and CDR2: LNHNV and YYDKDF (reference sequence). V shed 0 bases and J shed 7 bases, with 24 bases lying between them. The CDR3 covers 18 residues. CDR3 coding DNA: TGTGCCACCAGCAGAGACGTGGGGGCCTCGCATGGGAAGGCGACCCAGTACTTC. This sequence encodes CATSRDVGASHGKATQYF.

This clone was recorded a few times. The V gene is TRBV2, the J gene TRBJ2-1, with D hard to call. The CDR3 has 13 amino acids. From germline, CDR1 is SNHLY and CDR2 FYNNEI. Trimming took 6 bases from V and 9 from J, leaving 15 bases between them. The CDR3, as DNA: TGTGCCAGCAGCCCAACCCCCGACTCTGAGCAGTTCTTC. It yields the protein CASSPTPDSEQFF.

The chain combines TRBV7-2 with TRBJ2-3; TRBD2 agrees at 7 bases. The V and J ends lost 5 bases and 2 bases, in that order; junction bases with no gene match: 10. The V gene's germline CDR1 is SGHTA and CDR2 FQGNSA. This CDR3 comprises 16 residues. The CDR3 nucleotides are TGTGCCAGCAGCCCTTATAGCGGGTTGCCCACAGATACGCAGTATTTT. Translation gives CASSPYSGLPTDTQYF.

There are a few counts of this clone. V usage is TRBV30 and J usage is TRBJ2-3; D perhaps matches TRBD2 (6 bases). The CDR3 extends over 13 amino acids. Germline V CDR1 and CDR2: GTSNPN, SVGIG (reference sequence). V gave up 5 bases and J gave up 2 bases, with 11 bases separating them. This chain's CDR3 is CAWGRDFTDTQYF. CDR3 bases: TGTGCCTGGGGACGGGACTTCACAGATACGCAGTATTTT.

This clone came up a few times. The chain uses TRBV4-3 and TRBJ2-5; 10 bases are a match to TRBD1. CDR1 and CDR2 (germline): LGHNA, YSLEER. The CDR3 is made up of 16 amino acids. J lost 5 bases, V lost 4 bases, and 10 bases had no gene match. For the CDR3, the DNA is TGCGCCAGCAGCCGGGCCCGACAGGGGGCGGTGGAGACCCAGTACTTC. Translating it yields CASSRARQGAVETQYF.

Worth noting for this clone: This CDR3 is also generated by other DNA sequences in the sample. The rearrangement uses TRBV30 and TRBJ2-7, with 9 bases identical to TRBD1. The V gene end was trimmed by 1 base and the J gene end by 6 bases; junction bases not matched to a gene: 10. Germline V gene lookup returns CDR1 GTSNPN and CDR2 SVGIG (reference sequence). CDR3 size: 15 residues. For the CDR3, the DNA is TGTGCCTGGAGTGCAGGGACAGGGACGGGATCCGAGCAGTACTTC. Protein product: CAWSAGTGTGSEQYF. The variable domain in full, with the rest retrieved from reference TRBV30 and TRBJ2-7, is SQTIHQWPATLVQPVGSPLSLECTVEGTSNPNLYWYRQAAGRGLQLLFYSVGIGQISSEVPQNLSASRPQDRQFILSSKKLLLSDSGFYLCAWSAGTGTGSEQYFGPGTRLTVT.

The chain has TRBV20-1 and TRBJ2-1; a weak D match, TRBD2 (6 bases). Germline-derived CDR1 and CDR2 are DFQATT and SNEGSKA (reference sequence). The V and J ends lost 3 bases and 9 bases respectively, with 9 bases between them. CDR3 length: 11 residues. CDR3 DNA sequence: TGCAGTGCTAGGACCGGGAGTGAGCAGTTCTTC. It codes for CSARTGSEQFF.

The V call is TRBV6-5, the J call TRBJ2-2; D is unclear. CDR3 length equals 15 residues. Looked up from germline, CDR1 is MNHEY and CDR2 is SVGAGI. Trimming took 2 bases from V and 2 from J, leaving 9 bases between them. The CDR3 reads CASSYVFYNTGELFF. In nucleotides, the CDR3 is TGTGCCAGCAGTTACGTTTTCTACAACACCGGGGAGCTGTTTTTT.

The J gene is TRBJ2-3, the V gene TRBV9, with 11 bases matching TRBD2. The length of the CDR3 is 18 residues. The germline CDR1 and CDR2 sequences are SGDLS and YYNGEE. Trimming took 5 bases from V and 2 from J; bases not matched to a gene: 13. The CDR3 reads CASSTGTSGRIHTDTQYF. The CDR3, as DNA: TGTGCCAGCAGTACTGGCACTAGCGGGAGAATCCACACAGATACGCAGTATTTT.

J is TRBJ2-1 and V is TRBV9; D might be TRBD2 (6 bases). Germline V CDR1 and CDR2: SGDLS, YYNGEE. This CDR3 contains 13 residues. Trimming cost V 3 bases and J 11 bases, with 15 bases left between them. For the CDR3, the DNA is TGTGCCAGCAGCGATCATATTGCGGGGAAGCAGTTCTTC. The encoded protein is CASSDHIAGKQFF.

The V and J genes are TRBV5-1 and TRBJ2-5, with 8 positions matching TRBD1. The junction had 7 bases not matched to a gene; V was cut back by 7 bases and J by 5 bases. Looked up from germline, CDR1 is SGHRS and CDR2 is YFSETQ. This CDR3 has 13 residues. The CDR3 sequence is CASSGQGGETQYF. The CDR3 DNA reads TGCGCCAGCTCTGGACAGGGAGGCGAGACCCAGTACTTC. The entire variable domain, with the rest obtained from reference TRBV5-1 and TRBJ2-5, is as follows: KAGVTQTPRYLIKTRGQQVTLSCSPISGHRSVSWYQQTPGQGLQFLFEYFSETQRNKGNFPGRFSGRQFSNSRSEMNVSTLELGDSALYLCASSGQGGETQYFGPGTRLLVL.

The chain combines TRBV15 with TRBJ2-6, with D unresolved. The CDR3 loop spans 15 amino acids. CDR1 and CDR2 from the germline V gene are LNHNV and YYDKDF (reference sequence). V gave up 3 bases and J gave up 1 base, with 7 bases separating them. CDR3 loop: CATSRYGSGANVLTF. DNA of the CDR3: TGTGCCACCAGCAGGTACGGTTCTGGGGCCAACGTCCTGACTTTC.